This is a list of T cell receptor beta chains from one sample in a study of blood T cell repertoires in COVID-19. Clones were sequenced by immunoSEQ multiplex PCR, and TCRdb holds only the in-frame ones, with some missing. Of about 120,000 clones in the sample, 80% to 90% were seen once. The sequencing sample was made of peripheral blood. All receptors come from a man in his 70s with active or convalescent COVID-19. CDR3s include the opening cysteine and the closing phenylalanine or tryptophan. The D gene is left open where the match is weak. Clone size is given for some rows only: seen once, a few or many times, or a class if the clone is expanded.

d_gene | j_gene | v_gene | abundance | CDR3nt | CDR3aa
- | TRBJ2-3 | TRBV18 | - | TGTGCCAGCTCACCACCCCGGACAGCAGATACGCAGTATTTT | CASSPPRTADTQYF
TRBD2 | TRBJ2-1 | TRBV5-4 | - | TGTGCCAGCAGCACGGGACTAGCGGGAGGATTTGATGAGCAGTTCTTC | CASSTGLAGGFDEQFF
TRBD2 | TRBJ2-7 | TRBV16 | - | TGTGCCAGCAGCCGACCCCGGGGGGGCTCCTCTTACGAGCAGTACTTC | CASSRPRGGSSYEQYF
- | TRBJ1-5 | TRBV30 | - | TGTGCCTGGAGTGTGACACTTCATAATCAGCCCCAGCATTTT | CAWSVTLHNQPQHF
TRBD1 | TRBJ1-2 | TRBV4-1 | few | TGCGCCAGCAGCCAGAACAGGGGCACTAACTATGGCTACACCTTC | CASSQNRGTNYGYTF
- | TRBJ2-2 | TRBV6-1 | - | TGTGCCAGCAGTGAAGTGGCAGGGGACGCCGGGGAGCTGTTTTTT | CASSEVAGDAGELFF
TRBD1 | TRBJ1-1 | TRBV29-1 | - | TGCAGCGTTCAACGGACAGGTACCACTGAAGCTTTCTTT | CSVQRTGTTEAFF
TRBD1 | TRBJ2-6 | TRBV3-1/TRBV3-2 | - | TGTGCCAGCAGCCTCGGGACAGCTGGGGCCAACGTCCTGACTTTC | CASSLGTAGANVLTF
TRBD2 | TRBJ2-1 | TRBV9 | - | TGTGCCAGCAGCCGCGTGGCTAGCGGGATAGTTTATGAGCAGTTCTTC | CASSRVASGIVYEQFF
- | TRBJ2-7 | TRBV10-1 | - | TGCGCCAGCAGCCCTATGGGACCGGGACTCGTCTCCTACGAGCAGTACTTC | CASSPMGPGLVSYEQYF
- | TRBJ2-1 | TRBV30 | - | TGTGCCTGGAGTCGCCGGGTTGAGCAGTTCTTC | CAWSRRVEQFF
- | TRBJ1-5 | TRBV19 | - | TGTGCCAGTAGGGAGACAGAATATAGCAATCAGCCCCAGCATTTT | CASRETEYSNQPQHF
TRBD2 | TRBJ2-7 | TRBV11-2 | - | TGTGCCAGCAGCTTAGGAGCGGGAGAAGGCTACGAGCAGTACTTC | CASSLGAGEGYEQYF
TRBD2 | TRBJ2-3 | TRBV5-1 | once | TGCGCCAGCAGCTTAGCGGGAGTAGGGAATACGCAGTATTTT | CASSLAGVGNTQYF
TRBD1 | TRBJ2-5 | TRBV12-3/TRBV12-4 | - | TGTGCCAGCAGTACCGACAGGGGCGAGACCCAGTACTTC | CASSTDRGETQYF
- | TRBJ1-1 | TRBV6-5 | - | TGTGCCAGCAGTTACAAGGGGTCTATGAACACTGAAGCTTTCTTT | CASSYKGSMNTEAFF
TRBD1 | TRBJ2-5 | TRBV30 | - | TGTGCCTGGAGTGCTAAGACAGGGATCCAAGAGACCCAGTACTTC | CAWSAKTGIQETQYF
- | TRBJ2-5 | TRBV9 | - | TGTGCCAGCAGCGTAGAGGTGGGGCTAAGGGGGGAGACCCAGTACTTC | CASSVEVGLRGETQYF
- | TRBJ2-6 | TRBV10-3 | - | TGTGCTATCAGTGAGGGTGAGGGGGCTGGGGCCAACGTCCTGACTTTC | CAISEGEGAGANVLTF
- | TRBJ2-3 | TRBV6-6 | - | TGTGCCAGCAGCCCCCAGGTAGATACGCAGTATTTT | CASSPQVDTQYF
TRBD2 | TRBJ2-3 | TRBV3-1/TRBV3-2 | - | TGTGCCAGCAGCCGAACCTGGACTAGCGGGAGCACAGATACGCAGTATTTT | CASSRTWTSGSTDTQYF
- | TRBJ1-2 | TRBV6-5 | - | TGTGCCAGCAGTTCACGGGGTTCCCGCTGGGGAGATGGCTACACCTTC | CASSSRGSRWGDGYTF
- | TRBJ1-4 | TRBV5-1 | - | TGCGCCAGCAGCAGGGGCACCCCGAATATGGAAAAACTGTTTTTT | CASSRGTPNMEKLFF
TRBD1 | TRBJ1-5 | TRBV6-5 | - | TGTGCCAGCAACCCAGGACAGGGCAACAATCAGCCCCAGCATTTT | CASNPGQGNNQPQHF
- | TRBJ2-1 | TRBV6-1 | - | TGTGCCAGCAGTGATAGGGGGCGCGGGAATTACAATGAGCAGTTCTTC | CASSDRGRGNYNEQFF
TRBD2 | TRBJ2-2 | TRBV29-1 | - | TGCAGCGTTGGGACTAGCGGGAAGGCCGGGGAGCTGTTTTTT | CSVGTSGKAGELFF